This TCR beta chain was found in a study of cytomegalovirus exposure and HLA in healthy donors. This clone has only one observation. Its antigen is currently unknown. Broader study findings: CMV serostatus was the only recorded immune exposure for donors.

PCR was performed using 60 Vbeta and 13 Jbeta primers. Repertoires were generated with immunoSEQ multiplex PCR, while TCRdb's copy carries only in-frame clones and drops some. The repertoire consists of about 190,000 clones, with around 67% occurring once and the leading ten covering about 3%. This clonotype originated in a woman aged 25-40 years in good health and CMV-seropositive. Input material: PBMCs.

CDR3 nucleotides: TGTGCCAGCAGCCAAGAGGGCGGGTTCTACGAGCAGTACTTC. Amino acid sequence: CASSQEGGFYEQYF. This chain joins TRBV4-2 and TRBJ2-5; D is perhaps TRBD2 (5 bases). Judging by the DNA end, TRBJ2-7 fits better; the J call may be wrong. CDR1 is LGHNA and CDR2 is YNFKEQ in the germline V gene. The CDR3 is 14 amino acids.